This TCR beta chain derives from a study of OX40 agonist ivuxolimab in advanced cancers. Whole-study findings and limits: Certain nonresponders additionally had low normalized T-cell clonal expansion.

The germline CDR1 and CDR2 sequences are LNHDA and SQIVND (reference sequence). The V gene lost 6 bases and the J gene lost 3 bases, with 12 bases spanning the gap. The CDR3 contains 13 residues. At cycle 4 day 1, cycle 7 day 1, and baseline, blood was sampled. As regards this clone: The antigen is unknown.

Assay used: immunoSEQ multiplex PCR; TCRdb lists only in-frame clones, some missing. The data contain roughly 60,000 clones, about 91% of them singletons. This material consisted of CD4+ or CD8+ T cells sorted from blood, taken in a trial of the OX40 agonist ivuxolimab. This TCR derives from an adult with an advanced solid tumor such as melanoma, head and neck, liver or kidney cancer. The rearrangement joins TRBV19 to TRBJ2-7; D gene ambiguous. The CDR3 DNA is TGTGCCAGTAGCACCACCGCCGGCTACGAGCAGTACTTC. Protein product: CASSTTAGYEQYF.